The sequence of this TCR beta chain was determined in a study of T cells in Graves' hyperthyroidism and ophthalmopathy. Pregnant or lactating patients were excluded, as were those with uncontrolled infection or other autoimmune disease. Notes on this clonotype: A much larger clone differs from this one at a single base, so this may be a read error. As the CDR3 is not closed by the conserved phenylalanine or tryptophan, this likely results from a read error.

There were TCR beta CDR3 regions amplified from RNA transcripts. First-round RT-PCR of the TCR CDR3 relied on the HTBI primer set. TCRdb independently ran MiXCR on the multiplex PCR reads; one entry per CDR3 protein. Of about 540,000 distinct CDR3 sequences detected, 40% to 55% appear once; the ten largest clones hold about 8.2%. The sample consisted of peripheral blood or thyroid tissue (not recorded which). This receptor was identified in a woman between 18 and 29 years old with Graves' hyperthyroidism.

DNA for the CDR3: TGTGCCACCAGCCTCCAGACGGGGCGGGGAGACTATGGCTACACCCTC. Translating gives CATSLQTGRGDYGYTL. The chain recombines TRBV15 with TRBJ1-2; TRBD1 might be the D (5 bases). Between the trimmed V and J ends, which lost 5 bases and 3 bases, there was a span of 19 bases. The germline gives CDR1 LNHNV, CDR2 YYDKDF (reference sequence). The CDR3 totals 16 residues.